This note documents a single T cell receptor (beta chain) sequence. Its antigen is currently unknown. The investigators collected lesional scalp punch biopsies and peripheral blood from alopecia areata patients. Extracted from the samples, RNA was reverse transcribed into cDNA to serve as the sequencing template. Assay: immunoSEQ multiplex PCR; the TCRdb copy retains only in-frame clones and omits some. This table holds about 130,000 clones, 49% found once. The ends were cut back, 4 bases at V and 1 base at J, with 10 bases in the middle. Germline lookup yields CDR1 SQVTM and CDR2 ANQGSEA. The CDR3 covers 13 residues. The entry originates in a study of CD8+ T cells in alopecia areata. Study overall: Twice daily, treated patients received 5 to 10 mg of oral tofacitinib. Patients in the study were on tofacitinib for 6 to 18 months, then off it for 6 months.

Study-wide points: Scalp lesions, especially in alopecia totalis/universalis, had higher clonality than normal scalp.

J is TRBJ1-2 and V is TRBV29-1; D unresolved. This material consisted of CD8+ T cells sorted from blood, taken at week 0. This TCR was recovered from a human donor with alopecia areata. The CDR3 loop is CSVVPVGNYGYTF. The CDR3 DNA reads TGCAGCGTTGTTCCGGTCGGTAACTATGGCTACACCTTC.